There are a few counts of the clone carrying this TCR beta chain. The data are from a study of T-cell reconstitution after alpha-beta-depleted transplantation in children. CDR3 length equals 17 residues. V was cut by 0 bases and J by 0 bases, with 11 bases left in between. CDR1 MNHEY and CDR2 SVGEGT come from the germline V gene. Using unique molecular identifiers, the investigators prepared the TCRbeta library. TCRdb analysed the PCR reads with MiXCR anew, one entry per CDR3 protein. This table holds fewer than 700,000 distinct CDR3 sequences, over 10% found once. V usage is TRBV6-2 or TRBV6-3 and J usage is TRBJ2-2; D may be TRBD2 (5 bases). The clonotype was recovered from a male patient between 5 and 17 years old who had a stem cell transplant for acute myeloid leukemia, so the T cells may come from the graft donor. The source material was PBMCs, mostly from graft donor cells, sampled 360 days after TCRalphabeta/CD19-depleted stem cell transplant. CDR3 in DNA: TGTGCCAGCAGTTACTCGAGGACTCTATCGAACACCGGGGAGCTGTTTTTT. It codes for CASSYSRTLSNTGELFF.